This TCR beta chain was recorded in a study of cytomegalovirus exposure and HLA in healthy donors. Study overall: Roughly 85 million unique TCRs from HLA-typed donors were held in an early release of data.

V lost 0 bases and J lost 6, with 18 bases in between. The CDR3 covers 17 residues. CDR1 and CDR2 (germline): LGHNA, YNFKEQ. This PCR relied on a set of 60 Vbeta primers and 13 Jbeta primers. Here immunoSEQ multiplex PCR was the method, and the copy in TCRdb shows in-frame clones only, minus some. The sample includes under 200,000 clones, about four fifths of them seen just once. This receptor was identified in a young woman in good health and CMV-seronegative. V usage is TRBV4-2 and J usage is TRBJ2-1; tentatively, D is TRBD2 (6 bases). Sequencing input: PBMCs. CDR3 protein: CASSQDSGGGVGNEQFF. CDR3 DNA: TGTGCCAGCAGCCAAGATTCCGGAGGAGGGGTGGGCAATGAGCAGTTCTTC.